A single sample gave rise to the 6 T cell receptor beta chains below, sequenced in a study of T cells in Graves' hyperthyroidism and ophthalmopathy (dated by TCRdb to between 2017 and 2020). Receptors were amplified or captured by multiplex PCR. Sequencing was carried out with an Illumina HiSeq 2000. The TCR beta CDR3 regions were amplified from RNA transcripts. A first-round RT-PCR of the TCR CDR3 used the HTBI primer set with the Qiagen OneStep RT-PCR kit. The public reads were reprocessed in TCRdb via fastp at Q25 and MiXCR, keeping in-frame beta chains. All rows with the same CDR3 protein become a single entry with the most common DNA and genes. The sample data list fewer than 550,000 distinct CDR3 sequences, and less than 20% of these were observed just once. In total, the top ten clones hold approximately 7.5% of the sample. Sequenced sample: blood. These receptors were obtained from a woman aged 18-29 years with Graves' hyperthyroidism.

This clonotype was recorded only once. The chain is built from TRBV2 and TRBJ2-7; D gene unclear. V was pared by 5 bases and J by 6 bases, with 11 bases between. The germline gives CDR1 SNHLY, CDR2 FYNNEI. CDR3 length: 12 residues. The CDR3 loop is CASSSVYSEQYF. The CDR3 nucleotides are TGTGCCAGCAGTTCAGTCTATAGCGAGCAGTACTTC.

This clonotype showed up just a few times. The chain links TRBV20-1 to TRBJ2-1, with 9 bases matching TRBD2. The CDR3 loop spans 15 amino acids. Germline V CDR1 and CDR2: DFQATT, SNEGSKA (reference sequence). The J segment lost 8 bases and the V segment lost 0 bases, leaving 8 bases of the junction unmatched. The CDR3 spells CSARDMAGGQDEQFF. The DNA for the CDR3 is TGCAGTGCTAGAGATATGGCGGGGGGGCAAGATGAGCAGTTCTTC.

This clonotype has a count of ten or more. The chain has TRBV6-2 or TRBV6-3 and TRBJ1-4, with 7 bases aligning to TRBD1. The germline gives CDR1 MNHEY, CDR2 SVGEGT. The CDR3 totals 14 residues. The V segment lost 5 bases and the J segment 7 bases; nucleotides outside the gene matches: 7. The CDR3 sequence: CASSARGLGEKLFF. CDR3 sequence (DNA): TGTGCCAGCAGTGCGAGGGGGCTAGGTGAAAAACTGTTTTTT.

This clonotype came up many times. The chain combines TRBV10-3 with TRBJ1-2, with D possibly being TRBD1 (5 bases). The CDR3 has 16 amino acids. V lost 2 bases, J lost 4 bases, and 17 bases lay in between. The germline gives CDR1 ENHRY, CDR2 SYGVKD. CDR3 loop: CAISETISDKAYGYTF. CDR3 sequence (DNA): TGTGCCATCAGTGAGACGATATCGGACAAGGCCTATGGCTACACCTTC.

This clonotype was observed at least ten times. The CDR3 spells CASSRRGTSGQETQYF. The CDR3 DNA follows: TGTGCCAGCAGCCGAAGAGGGACTAGCGGTCAAGAGACCCAGTACTTC. The chain links TRBV3-1 to TRBJ2-5; 11 nucleotides agree with TRBD2. After removal of 4 bases from V and 2 bases from J, the junction contained 6 bases not matched to a gene. The V gene's germline CDR1 is LGHDT and CDR2 YNNKEL (reference sequence). The CDR3 is made up of 16 amino acids.

This clonotype has a count of ten or more. CDR3 DNA: TGTGCCAGCAGTTTACTAGGACAGGGGGCTTCTGAGGATACGCAGTATTTT. It yields the protein CASSLLGQGASEDTQYF. The chain employs TRBV12-3 or TRBV12-4 and TRBJ2-3; 11 bases line up with TRBD1. V lost 2 bases and J lost 6; bases outside the gene matches: 10. This CDR3 is built from 17 residues.